This TCR beta chain was sequenced for a study of high-grade serous ovarian cancer treatment subgroups. Across the study: Samples averaged roughly 15,000 reads and 7,000 or so unique TCR beta rearrangements.

CDR3 size: 14 residues. Germline V gene data show CDR1 as SEHNR and CDR2 as FQNEAQ (reference sequence). V lost 4 bases to trimming and J lost 6 bases, with 14 bases between them. Regarding the study as a whole: Clonal relatedness tracked neoantigen level, and by trend copy number and mutation load. Same-patient tumor repertoires overlapped at about 0.11 to 0.85; different patients barely overlapped. Bulk tumor TCR sequencing gave no spatial information.

Tumor tissue was taken before any definitive surgery or chemotherapy was given. Produced via immunoSEQ multiplex PCR; TCRdb's table is partial and in-frame only. The sample has some 20,000 clones, roughly 80% seen once. Worth noting for this clone: Its antigen remains unidentified.

Material for sequencing was tumor tissue. The chain has TRBV7-9 and TRBJ2-3, with D maybe TRBD1 (7 bases). The receptor was isolated from a human donor with high-grade serous ovarian cancer. The CDR3 nucleotides are TGTGCCAGCAGCTCACAGACAGGGAGGGATACGCAGTATTTT. This gives the protein CASSSQTGRDTQYF. The variable domain in full, completed from reference TRBV7-9 and TRBJ2-3, reads DTGVSQNPRHKITKRGQNVTFRCDPISEHNRLYWYRQTLGQGPEFLTYFQNEAQLEKSRLLSDRFSAERPKGSFSTLEIQRTEQGDSAMYLCASSSQTGRDTQYFGPGTRLTVL.